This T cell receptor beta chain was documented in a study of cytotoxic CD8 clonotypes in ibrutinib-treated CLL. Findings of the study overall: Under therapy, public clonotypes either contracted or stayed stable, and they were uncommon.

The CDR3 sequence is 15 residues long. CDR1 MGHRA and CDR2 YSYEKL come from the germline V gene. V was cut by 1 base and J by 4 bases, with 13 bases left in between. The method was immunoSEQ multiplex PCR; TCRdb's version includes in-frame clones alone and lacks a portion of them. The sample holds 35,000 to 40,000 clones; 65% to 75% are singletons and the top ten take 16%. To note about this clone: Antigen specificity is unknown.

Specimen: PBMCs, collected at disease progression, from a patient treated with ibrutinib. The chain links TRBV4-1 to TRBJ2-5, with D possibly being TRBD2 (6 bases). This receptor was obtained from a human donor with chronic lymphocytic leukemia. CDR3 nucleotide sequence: TGCGCCAGCAGCCAAGGGCGGGGTGCACCAGAGACCCAGTACTTC. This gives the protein CASSQGRGAPETQYF.